This T cell receptor (beta chain) was captured by sequencing in a study of blood T cell repertoires in COVID-19. Sequencing used immunoSEQ multiplex PCR; TCRdb keeps in-frame clones, though not all of them. This table holds 210,000 or so clones, about 84% found once. Participants, roughly 18 to 100 years old, spanned around 26 US areas. Assignment of participants to cohorts was predicated upon participant-reported clinical history. The CDR3 is made up of 14 amino acids. Germline CDR1 SGHVS, CDR2 FQNEAQ. Trimming removed 8 bases at V and 0 bases at J, with 11 bases between. The origin of this receptor is a woman aged 40 to 50 with acute COVID-19. Sequencing was done on a sample of PBMCs or T cells enriched from blood (not recorded which). The chain has TRBV7-8 and TRBJ2-1; the D gene is possibly TRBD2 (5 bases). CDR3: CASGSGSSYNEQFF. The CDR3 DNA is TGTGCCAGCGGGAGCGGAAGCTCCTACAATGAGCAGTTCTTC. The full variable domain, its missing parts supplied by reference TRBV7-8 and TRBJ2-1, is GAGVSQSPRYKVAKRGQDVALRCDPISGHVSLFWYQQALGQGPEFLTYFQNEAQLDKSGLPSDRFFAERPEGSVSTLKIQRTQQEDSAVYLCASGSGSSYNEQFFGPGTRLTVL.